A selection of T cell receptor beta chains follows, all from one sample in a study of blood T cell repertoires in COVID-19. Libraries were prepared by immunoSEQ multiplex PCR; TCRdb keeps only in-frame clonotypes and omits some of them. The sample shows about 120,000 clones, roughly three quarters of them seen only once. The sample consisted of peripheral blood. Source of these receptors: a woman in her seventies with acute or convalescent COVID-19. Each CDR3 is given with its conserved first and last residue. The order of the fields is J gene, V gene, D gene, clone size, CDR3 protein, CDR3 DNA. D genes are given only for firm matches. Clone size appears in some rows only: once, few, many, or a class for an expanded clone.

>TRBJ1-3|TRBV12-3/TRBV12-4|-|-
CASRESPGNTIYF
TGTGCCAGCAGGGAGTCCCCTGGAAACACCATATATTTT
>TRBJ2-1|TRBV2|TRBD1|-
CASSLDRGQFF
TGTGCCAGCAGTCTGGACAGGGGGCAGTTCTTC
>TRBJ1-4|TRBV3-1/TRBV3-2|-|-
CASRFQGGEKLFF
TGTGCCAGCAGATTCCAAGGGGGTGAAAAACTGTTTTTT
>TRBJ2-2|TRBV27|TRBD1|-
CASTTGATGELFF
TGTGCCAGCACTACAGGGGCGACCGGGGAGCTGTTTTTT
>TRBJ1-2|TRBV25-1|-|many
CASSQGWASNEPYGYTF
TGTGCCAGCTCACAAGGTTGGGCCAGCAATGAACCTTATGGCTACACCTTC
>TRBJ1-3|TRBV25-1|-|few
CASQKILGNTIYF
TGTGCCAGTCAGAAAATCCTGGGAAACACCATATATTTT
>TRBJ1-1|TRBV29-1|-|few
CSVAEGVFEAFF
TGCAGCGTTGCCGAGGGTGTGTTTGAAGCTTTCTTT
>TRBJ1-5|TRBV2|-|-
CATSLSYSNQPQHF
TGTGCCACCTCCCTGAGTTATTCGAATCAGCCCCAGCATTTT
>TRBJ1-4|TRBV5-1|TRBD1|-
CASSITGGTNEKLFF
TGCGCCAGCAGCATAACAGGGGGAACTAATGAAAAACTGTTTTTT
>TRBJ2-4|TRBV11-2|TRBD2|-
CASSLGGSGGAFQYF
TGTGCCAGCAGCTTAGGCGGAAGCGGGGGTGCCTTTCAGTACTTC
>TRBJ2-5|TRBV11-2|TRBD1|-
CASSEDQTRTGQETQYF
TGTGCCAGCAGCGAGGACCAGACTCGGACAGGCCAAGAGACCCAGTACTTC
>TRBJ2-3|TRBV9|TRBD1|-
CASSVADRPTDTQYF
TGTGCCAGCAGCGTAGCGGACAGGCCCACAGATACGCAGTATTTT
>TRBJ1-1|TRBV6-5|-|few
CASSGVPEAFF
TGTGCCAGCAGCGGGGTCCCTGAAGCTTTCTTT
>TRBJ2-1|TRBV6-6|-|few
CASSYSGPEYGEFF
TGTGCCAGCAGTTACAGCGGGCCCGAGTACGGGGAGTTCTTC
>TRBJ1-2|TRBV3-1/TRBV3-2|-|few
CASSQVGGRVNYGYTF
TGTGCCAGCAGCCAAGTAGGGGGTAGGGTTAACTATGGCTACACCTTC
>TRBJ1-5|TRBV12-3/TRBV12-4|-|-
CASSWEGIQPQHF
TGTGCCAGCAGTTGGGAGGGGATTCAGCCCCAGCATTTT
>TRBJ1-6|TRBV2|TRBD1|few
CASMTGFNSPLHF
TGTGCCAGCATGACAGGGTTTAATTCACCCCTCCACTTT
>TRBJ2-5|TRBV7-2|TRBD2|-
CASSLFSGGETQYF
TGTGCCAGCAGCTTGTTTTCGGGGGGGGAGACCCAGTACTTC
>TRBJ2-1|TRBV1|-|-
CTSSPGLAGVGYNEQFF
TGCACCAGCAGCCCGGGACTAGCGGGGGTAGGCTACAATGAGCAGTTCTTC
>TRBJ2-1|TRBV4-1|-|-
CASSLNSYNEQFF
TGCGCCAGCAGCCTAAACAGCTACAATGAGCAGTTCTTC
>TRBJ2-3|TRBV15|-|once
CATSTRMTNTQYF
TGTGCCACCAGCACCAGGATGACAAATACGCAGTATTTT
>TRBJ1-5|TRBV19|TRBD1|-
CASSAGTGANQPQHF
TGTGCCAGTAGCGCCGGGACAGGGGCGAATCAGCCCCAGCATTTT
>TRBJ2-7|TRBV5-1|TRBD1|-
CASSLAPGGSYEQYF
TGCGCCAGCAGCTTGGCCCCAGGGGGTTCCTACGAGCAGTACTTC
>TRBJ2-7|TRBV7-2|TRBD1|-
CASSRQGSDEQYF
TGTGCCAGCTCTAGACAGGGGTCTGACGAGCAGTACTTC
>TRBJ2-2|TRBV11-2|TRBD2|few
CASSRTSGGTGELFF
TGTGCCAGCAGCCGTACTAGCGGGGGCACCGGGGAGCTGTTTTTT
>TRBJ1-4|TRBV27|-|-
CARRGPQTFNEKLFF
TGTGCCAGAAGGGGCCCCCAGACCTTTAATGAAAAACTGTTTTTT
>TRBJ2-2|TRBV10-1|-|-
CASTPNRGYTGELFF
TGCGCCAGCACCCCGAATCGGGGATACACCGGGGAGCTGTTTTTT
>TRBJ1-3|TRBV1|-|-
CTSSQEGRVLGNTIYF
TGCACCAGCAGCCAAGAAGGGAGGGTGCTTGGAAACACCATATATTTT
>TRBJ1-2|TRBV2|-|-
CASSVKRLDYGYTF
TGTGCCAGCAGTGTGAAACGGTTGGACTATGGCTACACCTTC
>TRBJ1-1|TRBV12-5|TRBD1|-
CASGRGQPQNTEAFF
TGTGCTAGTGGACGGGGACAGCCTCAGAACACTGAAGCTTTCTTT
>TRBJ2-2|TRBV24-1|TRBD1|few
CATRGDRNTGELFF
TGTGCCACCAGAGGGGACAGGAACACCGGGGAGCTGTTTTTT
>TRBJ2-6|TRBV2|-|-
CASSARHLSGANVLTF
TGTGCCAGCAGTGCCCGACACCTCTCTGGGGCCAACGTCCTGACTTTC
>TRBJ1-6|TRBV3-1/TRBV3-2|-|once
CASSQDWAVNSPLHF
TGTGCCAGCAGCCAAGATTGGGCAGTCAATTCACCCCTCCACTTT
>TRBJ2-1|TRBV19|TRBD2|many
CASSIRGGRVNEQFF
TGTGCCAGTAGTATTCGGGGGGGCCGAGTCAATGAGCAGTTCTTC
>TRBJ2-7|TRBV20-1|TRBD1|few
CSASRDRVGEQYF
TGCAGTGCTAGTCGGGACAGGGTAGGAGAGCAGTACTTC
>TRBJ2-7|TRBV2|-|-
CASSEVGGYEQYF
TGTGCCAGCAGTGAGGTGGGAGGCTACGAGCAGTACTTC
>TRBJ2-7|TRBV28|-|-
CASSPQSSGYEQYF
TGTGCCAGCAGCCCTCAGAGTAGCGGATACGAGCAGTACTTC
>TRBJ1-2|TRBV18|-|once
CASSPGGGDGYTF
TGTGCCAGCTCACCAGGTGGAGGGGATGGCTACACCTTC
>TRBJ2-7|TRBV29-1|-|once
CSVEEGPGEQYF
TGCAGCGTTGAAGAGGGGCCGGGCGAGCAGTACTTC
>TRBJ1-1|TRBV9|-|-
CASSVDLGGQKNTEAFF
TGTGCCAGCAGCGTCGATCTCGGGGGGCAGAAGAACACTGAAGCTTTCTTT
>TRBJ1-1|TRBV6-6|TRBD1|few
CASSPHPQDRLQNTEAFF
TGTGCCAGCAGTCCTCACCCCCAGGACAGGCTGCAGAACACTGAAGCTTTCTTT
>TRBJ1-1|TRBV6-2/TRBV6-3|-|few
CASSYSRELGTEAFF
TGTGCCAGCAGTTACTCAAGGGAACTAGGCACTGAAGCTTTCTTT
>TRBJ1-2|TRBV19|-|-
CASSTRAGSLAYGYTF
TGTGCCAGTAGTACAAGGGCAGGGTCTTTGGCCTATGGCTACACCTTC
>TRBJ2-1|TRBV14|-|few
CASSLTGGSYNEQFF
TGTGCCAGCAGTTTAACCGGGGGCTCCTACAATGAGCAGTTCTTC
>TRBJ2-1|TRBV2|-|-
CASQSDGGPYNEQFF
TGTGCCAGCCAGAGCGACGGGGGGCCCTACAATGAGCAGTTCTTC
>TRBJ2-5|TRBV19|-|-
CASSTGDAETQYF
TGTGCCAGTAGTACGGGGGATGCGGAGACCCAGTACTTC
>TRBJ1-5|TRBV6-2/TRBV6-3|TRBD1|few
CASSTLDRGTQPQHF
TGTGCCAGCAGTACACTGGACAGGGGGACGCAGCCCCAGCATTTT
>TRBJ1-2|TRBV7-9|TRBD1|few
CASSRSLSDRGIYGYTF
TGTGCCAGCAGCCGTTCGTTGTCGGACAGGGGGATCTATGGCTACACCTTC
>TRBJ1-2|TRBV7-8|-|-
CASSQPSDGYTF
TGTGCCAGCAGCCAGCCAAGTGATGGCTACACCTTC